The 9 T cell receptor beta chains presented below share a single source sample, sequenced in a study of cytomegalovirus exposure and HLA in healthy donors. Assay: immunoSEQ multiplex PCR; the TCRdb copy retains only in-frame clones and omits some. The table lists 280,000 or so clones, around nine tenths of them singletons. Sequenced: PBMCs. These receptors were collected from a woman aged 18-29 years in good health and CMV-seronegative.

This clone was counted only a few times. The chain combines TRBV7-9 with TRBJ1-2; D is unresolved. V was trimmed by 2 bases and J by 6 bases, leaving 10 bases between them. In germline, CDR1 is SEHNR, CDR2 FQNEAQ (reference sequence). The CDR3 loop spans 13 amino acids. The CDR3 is CASSLSMPDGYTF. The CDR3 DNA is TGTGCCAGCAGCTTATCCATGCCGGATGGCTACACCTTC.

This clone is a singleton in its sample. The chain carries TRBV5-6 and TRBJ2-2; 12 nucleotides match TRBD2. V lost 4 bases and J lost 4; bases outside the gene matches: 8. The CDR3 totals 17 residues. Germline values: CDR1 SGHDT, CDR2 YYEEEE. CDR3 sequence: CASSLRLAGDLTGELFF. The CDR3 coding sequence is TGTGCCAGCAGCCTACGACTAGCGGGAGATCTCACCGGGGAGCTGTTTTTT.

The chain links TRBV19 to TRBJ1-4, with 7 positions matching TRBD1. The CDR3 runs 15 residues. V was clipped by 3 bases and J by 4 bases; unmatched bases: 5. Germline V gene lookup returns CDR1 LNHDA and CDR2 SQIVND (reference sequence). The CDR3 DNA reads TGTGCCAGTAGTATTGGGGGGACAGATAATGAAAAACTGTTTTTT. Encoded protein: CASSIGGTDNEKLFF.

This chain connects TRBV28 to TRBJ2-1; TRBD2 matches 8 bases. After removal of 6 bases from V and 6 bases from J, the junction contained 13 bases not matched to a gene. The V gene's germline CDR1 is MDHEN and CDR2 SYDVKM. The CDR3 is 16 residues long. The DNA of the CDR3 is TGTGCCAGCAGCCCGACCGGGCGGGGGGCGGGCAATGAGCAGTTCTTC. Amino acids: CASSPTGRGAGNEQFF. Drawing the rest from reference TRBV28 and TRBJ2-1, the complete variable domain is DVKVTQSSRYLVKRTGEKVFLECVQDMDHENMFWYRQDPGLGLRLIYFSYDVKMKEKGDIPEGYSVSREKKERFSLILESASTNQTSMYLCASSPTGRGAGNEQFFGPGTRLTVL.

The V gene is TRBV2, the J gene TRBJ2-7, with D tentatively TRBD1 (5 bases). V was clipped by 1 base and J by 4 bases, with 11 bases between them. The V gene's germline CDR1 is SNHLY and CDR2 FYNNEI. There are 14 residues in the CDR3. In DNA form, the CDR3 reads TGTGCCAGCAGTGAAGGAAGGGGATTGTACGAGCAGTACTTC. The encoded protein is CASSEGRGLYEQYF.

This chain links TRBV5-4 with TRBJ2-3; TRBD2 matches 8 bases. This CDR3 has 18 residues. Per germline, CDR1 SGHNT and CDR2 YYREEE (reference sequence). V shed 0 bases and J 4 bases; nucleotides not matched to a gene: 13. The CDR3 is CASSLGGVSGSAADTQYF. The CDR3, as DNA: TGTGCCAGCAGCTTGGGGGGTGTCAGCGGGAGTGCGGCAGATACGCAGTATTTT.

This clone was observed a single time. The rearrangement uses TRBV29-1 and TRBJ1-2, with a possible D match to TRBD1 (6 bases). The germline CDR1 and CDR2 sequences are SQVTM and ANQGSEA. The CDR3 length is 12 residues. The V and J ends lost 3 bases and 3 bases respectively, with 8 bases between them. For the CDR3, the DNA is TGCAGCGTTGATAAGGGGGACTATGGCTACACCTTC. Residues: CSVDKGDYGYTF.

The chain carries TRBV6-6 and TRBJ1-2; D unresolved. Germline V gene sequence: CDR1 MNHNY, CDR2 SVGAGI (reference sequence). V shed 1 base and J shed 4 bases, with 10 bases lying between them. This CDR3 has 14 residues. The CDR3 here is CASSYYREFYGYTF. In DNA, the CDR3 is TGTGCCAGCAGTTACTACCGCGAGTTCTATGGCTACACCTTC.

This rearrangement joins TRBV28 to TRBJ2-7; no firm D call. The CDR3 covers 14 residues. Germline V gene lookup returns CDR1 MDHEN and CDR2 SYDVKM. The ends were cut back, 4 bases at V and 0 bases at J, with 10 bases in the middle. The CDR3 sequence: CASSSPTSSYEQYF. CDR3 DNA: TGTGCCAGCAGTTCACCGACATCCTCCTACGAGCAGTACTTC.